The 27 T cell receptor beta chains reported below all come from one sample, sequenced in a study of neurological immune-mediated disorders. Using its own MiXCR run on the 5' RACE reads, TCRdb lists one record per CDR3 protein. The sample has around 46,000 distinct CDR3 sequences, roughly 4.4% seen once; the top ten hold around 5.7%. The sequenced material came from PBMCs. These receptors originate from a woman in her sixties or seventies with multiple sclerosis.

The chain joins TRBV12-5 to TRBJ1-1; 7 positions match TRBD1. Per the germline V gene, CDR1 is LGHNT and CDR2 is FRNRAP. V lost 6 bases to trimming and J lost 3 bases; unmatched junction nucleotides: 7. The CDR3 has 14 amino acids. CDR3 sequence (DNA): TGTGCTAGTGGACGAACAGGGGCTTACACTGAAGCTTTCTTT. Protein: CASGRTGAYTEAFF.

A few counts support this clonotype. The chain employs TRBV5-1 and TRBJ2-3, with TRBD2 matching 8 bases. The trim removed 4 bases at V and 6 bases at J, leaving 4 bases unmatched. The CDR3 consists of 13 residues. Looked up from germline, CDR1 is SGHRS and CDR2 is YFSETQ. CDR3 amino acids: CASSPERGDTQYF. The CDR3 bases are TGCGCCAGCAGCCCTGAGCGGGGGGATACGCAGTATTTT.

The sample holds many counts of this clonotype. The chain carries TRBV20-1 and TRBJ2-3; 8 nucleotides agree with TRBD1. The CDR3 length is 15 residues. Per the germline V gene, CDR1 is DFQATT and CDR2 is SNEGSKA (reference sequence). V shed 2 bases and J 7 bases; nucleotides not matched to a gene: 11. In DNA, the CDR3 is TGCAGTGCTAGACCCTACGGCAGGGGGCGGAATACGCAGTATTTT. Translation: CSARPYGRGRNTQYF.

This clonotype was recorded many times. The chain joins TRBV10-3 to TRBJ1-2, with TRBD1 matching 8 bases. The CDR3 runs to 13 residues. The V gene's germline CDR1 is ENHRY and CDR2 SYGVKD. V was pared by 4 bases and J by 4 bases, with 2 bases of the junction left unmatched. The chain's CDR3 is CAISAGTGYGYTF. DNA of the CDR3: TGTGCCATCAGTGCCGGGACAGGCTATGGCTACACCTTC.

The chain joins TRBV6-6 to TRBJ2-2; D may be TRBD1 (5 bases). Germline CDR1 MNHNY, CDR2 SVGAGI (reference sequence). The CDR3 length is 15 residues. Trimming took 7 bases from V and 5 from J, leaving 17 bases between them. In nucleotides, the CDR3 is TGTGCCAGCAACTCGGTGAAGGGGCGGACCGGGGAGCTGTTTTTT. Translation gives CASNSVKGRTGELFF.

There are a few counts of this clonotype. The chain carries TRBV10-3 and TRBJ2-1; TRBD1 agrees at 9 bases. The length of the CDR3 is 15 residues. With 6 bases clipped from V and 8 bases from J, the junction kept 11 bases outside the gene matches. Per germline, CDR1 ENHRY and CDR2 SYGVKD. The CDR3 DNA reads TGTGCCATCAGAGACCCGGACAGGGGTGTTCATGAGCAGTTCTTC. Protein sequence: CAIRDPDRGVHEQFF.

This clonotype turned up a few times. V is TRBV29-1 and J is TRBJ1-5, with D perhaps TRBD1 (6 bases). Between the trimmed V and J ends, which lost 5 bases and 3 bases, there was a span of 11 bases. CDR1 and CDR2 from the germline V gene are SQVTM and ANQGSEA. The length of the CDR3 is 13 residues. The CDR3 spells CSVCSGDNQPQHF. The CDR3 region has the DNA TGCAGCGTTTGTTCAGGGGACAATCAGCCCCAGCATTTT.

This clonotype was seen repeatedly, ten times or more. Here the CDR3 DNA reads TGCAGTGCTAGAGATGCGGGAGTCGCCTACAATGAGCAGTTCTTC. Protein: CSARDAGVAYNEQFF. V gene TRBV20-1 combines with J gene TRBJ2-1; 7 positions agree with TRBD2. The CDR3 is made up of 15 amino acids. The germline V gene has CDR1 DFQATT and CDR2 SNEGSKA (reference sequence). Trimming at V came to 0 bases and at J to 2 bases, leaving 4 bases not matched to a gene.

This clonotype was counted ten times or more. The chain has TRBV9 and TRBJ2-2, with D tentatively TRBD2 (5 bases). The CDR3 extends over 14 amino acids. V lost 1 base, J lost 4 bases, and 8 bases lay in between. CDR1 is SGDLS, CDR2 YYNGEE, per germline. CDR3 residues: CASSVLTSTGELFF. The CDR3, as DNA: TGTGCCAGCAGCGTACTCACTAGCACCGGGGAGCTGTTTTTT.

This clonotype was seen many times. The V and J genes are TRBV5-1 and TRBJ2-7; TRBD1 matches at 10 bases. This CDR3 is built from 15 residues. V gave up 4 bases and J gave up 6 bases; unmatched junction bases: 10. CDR1 is SGHRS and CDR2 is YFSETQ in the germline V gene. CDR3 sequence (DNA): TGCGCCAGCAGCCTGCCGGGGACAGGGGTACGCGAGCAGTACTTC. Translated, it gives CASSLPGTGVREQYF. Drawing the rest from reference TRBV5-1 and TRBJ2-7, the complete variable domain is KAGVTQTPRYLIKTRGQQVTLSCSPISGHRSVSWYQQTPGQGLQFLFEYFSETQRNKGNFPGRFSGRQFSNSRSEMNVSTLELGDSALYLCASSLPGTGVREQYFGPGTRLTVT.

This clonotype has ten or more counts. The chain recombines TRBV5-1 with TRBJ2-7, with TRBD1 identical over 8 bases. J was trimmed by 5 bases and V by 4 bases; bases with no gene match: 8. The CDR3 spans 14 residues. Germline CDR1 SGHRS, CDR2 YFSETQ. The CDR3 bases are TGCGCCAGCAGCCCGCTGCAGGGGGCTAACGAGCAGTACTTC. It encodes CASSPLQGANEQYF.

By sample fraction, this clonotype is medium-sized (0.01 to 0.1%). The chain uses TRBV12-3 or TRBV12-4 and TRBJ2-3, with D tentatively TRBD1 or TRBD2 (5 bases each). The CDR3 sequence is 13 residues long. Trimming shortened V by 3 bases and J by 11 bases, and 15 bases separated the two germline ends. The chain's CDR3 is CASSFRASGGQYF. DNA for the CDR3: TGTGCCAGCAGTTTTCGGGCCTCTGGGGGGCAGTATTTT.

V usage is TRBV5-1 and J usage is TRBJ2-5, with D maybe TRBD2 (5 bases). This CDR3 region has 14 residues. V lost 1 base, J lost 7 bases, and 14 bases lay in between. Germline CDR1 reads SGHRS; CDR2 reads YFSETQ. The CDR3 spells CASSLRSGTLTQYF. For the CDR3, the DNA is TGCGCCAGCAGCTTGCGTTCGGGAACCCTGACCCAGTACTTC.

This rearrangement joins TRBV6-1 to TRBJ2-5, with TRBD2 identical over 7 bases. This CDR3 region has 15 residues. Unmatched junction bases numbered 16, after V lost 6 bases and J lost 9 bases. The germline V gene encodes CDR1 MNHNS and CDR2 SASEGT. Written as DNA, the CDR3 is TGTGCCAGCAGCCTCGACAGCGGGGTCGAGTGGGCCCAGTACTTC. Translated, it gives CASSLDSGVEWAQYF.

In this sample, this clonotype turned up a few times. V usage is TRBV7-3 and J usage is TRBJ2-2; D perhaps matches TRBD1 (5 bases). The CDR3 length is 17 residues. Trimming left V 5 bases short and J 0 bases short, with 16 bases between. Per germline, CDR1 SGHTA and CDR2 FQGTGA. CDR3: CASSPQYGASNTGELFF. CDR3 bases: TGTGCCAGCAGCCCTCAGTATGGGGCTTCGAACACCGGGGAGCTGTTTTTT.

This clonotype was counted ten times or more. The gene calls are TRBV3-1 and TRBJ1-1; perhaps TRBD1 as D (5 bases). Per germline, CDR1 LGHDT and CDR2 YNNKEL (reference sequence). The CDR3 sequence is 15 residues long. V was clipped by 2 bases and J by 7 bases, with 17 bases between them. CDR3: CASSQRGSPGSEAFF. The CDR3 DNA reads TGTGCCAGCAGCCAAAGGGGAAGTCCGGGGAGTGAAGCTTTCTTT.

This clonotype has a count of ten or more. The V gene is TRBV3-1, the J gene TRBJ1-2; 8 bases align to TRBD1. J was trimmed by 5 bases and V by 5 bases; bases with no gene match: 10. The CDR3 totals 15 residues. Germline CDR1 is LGHDT and CDR2 is YNNKEL (reference sequence). CDR3 protein: CASSEIPGGSYGYTF. The DNA for the CDR3 is TGTGCCAGCAGCGAAATCCCAGGGGGCTCATATGGCTACACCTTC.

Ten or more counts support this clonotype. J is TRBJ2-4 and V is TRBV28; D is unresolved. CDR1 MDHEN and CDR2 SYDVKM come from the germline V gene. Trimming removed 1 base at V and 0 bases at J, with 7 bases between. CDR3 length equals 15 residues. The CDR3, as DNA: TGTGCCAGCAGTTTATATCACGAAGCCAAAAACATTCAGTACTTC. Protein: CASSLYHEAKNIQYF.

There are many counts of this clonotype. This chain joins TRBV20-1 and TRBJ2-5; 10 positions agree with TRBD1. V shed 3 bases, J shed 3 bases, and the junction held 1 base outside the gene matches. The CDR3 is 13 amino acids. Looked up from germline, CDR1 is DFQATT and CDR2 is SNEGSKA (reference sequence). CDR3 residues: CSARGTGEETQYF. CDR3 in DNA: TGCAGTGCTAGGGGGACAGGGGAAGAGACCCAGTACTTC.

This clonotype was observed many times. This chain joins TRBV9 and TRBJ2-3; a weak D match, TRBD1 (6 bases). The V and J ends lost 4 bases and 4 bases respectively, with 13 bases between them. This CDR3 has 14 amino acids. CDR1 and CDR2 (germline): SGDLS, YYNGEE. Here the CDR3 reads CASSMGARADTQYF. The CDR3 nucleotides read TGTGCCAGCAGCATGGGGGCTCGAGCAGATACGCAGTATTTT.

This clonotype was recorded many times. The chain recombines TRBV20-1 with TRBJ1-1; TRBD1 agrees at 8 bases. V dropped 5 bases and J dropped 3; count of bases not matched to a gene: 8. Germline V gene sequence: CDR1 DFQATT, CDR2 SNEGSKA (reference sequence). This CDR3 is 14 amino acids long. In nucleotides, the CDR3 is TGCAGTGCTGCGGACAGGGCGCTTTACACTGAAGCTTTCTTT. It translates to CSAADRALYTEAFF.

This clonotype has a count of ten or more. This chain connects TRBV30 to TRBJ2-4; 9 nucleotides align to TRBD1. This CDR3 contains 13 residues. V lost 7 bases to trimming and J lost 2 bases; unmatched junction nucleotides: 3. Germline assignment: CDR1 GTSNPN and CDR2 SVGIG (reference sequence). The CDR3 bases are TGTGCCTCACAGGGGGCCCCCAAAAACATTCAGTACTTC. Translated, it gives CASQGAPKNIQYF.

This clonotype occurred many times. The gene calls are TRBV20-1 and TRBJ2-1, with D perhaps matching TRBD1 or TRBD2 (6 bases each). The CDR3 is 16 residues long. Looked up from germline, CDR1 is DFQATT and CDR2 is SNEGSKA (reference sequence). Trimming removed 0 bases from V and 0 bases from J, with 12 bases in between. This CDR3 reads CSARDWGASSYNEQFF. The CDR3 region has the DNA TGCAGTGCTAGAGATTGGGGGGCGAGCTCCTACAATGAGCAGTTCTTC.

A few counts support this clonotype. The CDR3 nucleotides read TGTGCCAGTAGCCCGACAGGGACCCAAGAGACCCAGTACTTC. Its protein product is CASSPTGTQETQYF. The chain couples TRBV19 to TRBJ2-5; 7 positions agree with TRBD1. This CDR3 is 14 amino acids long. From germline, CDR1 is LNHDA and CDR2 SQIVND (reference sequence). The V and J ends lost 6 bases and 1 base, in that order; junction bases with no gene match: 5.

This clonotype was observed many times. The chain uses TRBV7-9 and TRBJ2-7; D ambiguous. V was clipped by 4 bases and J by 8 bases, with 15 bases between them. The CDR3 extends over 13 amino acids. Germline V gene data show CDR1 as SEHNR and CDR2 as FQNEAQ (reference sequence). CDR3 sequence reads: CASSSQGLPKQYV. In DNA, the CDR3 is TGTGCCAGCAGCTCCCAAGGGCTCCCGAAGCAGTACGTC.

This clonotype came up many times. This chain links TRBV12-3 or TRBV12-4 with TRBJ2-7; D is perhaps TRBD2 (7 bases). The CDR3 totals 15 residues. V lost 4 bases and J 6 bases, leaving 19 bases between the germline ends. The CDR3 loop reads CASSSRGGGRFEQYF. CDR3 DNA: TGTGCCAGCAGTTCCCGTGGCGGGGGCCGGTTCGAGCAGTACTTC.

This clonotype was seen repeatedly, ten times or more. The J gene is TRBJ2-3, the V gene TRBV13; D gene ambiguous. This CDR3 is built from 14 residues. Trimming took 0 bases from V and 4 from J, leaving 8 bases between them. The germline V gene has CDR1 PRHDT and CDR2 FYEKMQ (reference sequence). The CDR3 loop is CASSLGVTPDTQYF. CDR3 bases: TGTGCCAGCAGCTTAGGAGTTACTCCAGATACGCAGTATTTT.